These 32 T cell receptor beta chains share one sample of origin, sequenced in a study of shared clonotypes between healthy human individuals. Some clones are missing from TCRdb's copy, which holds only in-frame ones; the method was immunoSEQ multiplex PCR. Of about 2 million clones listed, about 95% are singletons. Naive CD8 cells, CD45RO-negative and positively selected for CCR7, excluded terminally differentiated effector memory CD45RA+ cells. Sample: naive CD8+ T cells sorted from blood. The source of these receptors is a young man in good health.

Remarks on this clone: Other nucleotide sequences in the sample specify the same CDR3. The chain joins TRBV4-1 to TRBJ2-7; D is perhaps TRBD1 or TRBD2 (5 bases each). Germline CDR1 is MGHRA and CDR2 is YSYEKL. V lost 4 bases and J lost 2, with 12 bases in between. The CDR3 contains 14 residues. Here the CDR3 DNA reads TGCGCCAGCAGCCCCCTTCTGGGGGCCTACGAGCAGTACTTC. This sequence encodes CASSPLLGAYEQYF.

The chain employs TRBV2 and TRBJ1-3; no firm D call. Trimming took off 10 bases at V and 0 bases at J, with 13 bases between the two ends. Germline V gives CDR1 SNHLY, CDR2 FYNNEI. This CDR3 spans 14 amino acids. The CDR3 reads CATDGGDSGNTIYF. The CDR3 DNA reads as TGTGCCACCGATGGCGGTGACTCTGGAAACACCATATATTTT.

This rearrangement joins TRBV13 to TRBJ1-6; the D is unclear. V was cut by 7 bases and J by 6 bases, with 7 bases left in between. Germline V gene sequence: CDR1 PRHDT, CDR2 FYEKMQ (reference sequence). The CDR3 has 12 residues. CDR3 DNA sequence: TGTGCCAGCACCAAACTTAATTCACCCCTCCACTTT. It encodes CASTKLNSPLHF.

The chain recombines TRBV11-1 with TRBJ2-1; 12 positions match TRBD2. V trimming: 1 base; J trimming: 4 bases; junction bases outside the gene matches: 2. The CDR3 covers 16 residues. The germline V gene has CDR1 SGHAT and CDR2 FQDESV (reference sequence). The CDR3 bases are TGTGCCAGCAGCTTAGAGGGACTAGCGGGTTACAATGAGCAGTTCTTC. Its translation is CASSLEGLAGYNEQFF.

With regard to this clone: Other DNA sequences within the sample encode an identical CDR3. This rearrangement joins TRBV29-1 to TRBJ2-7; 8 nucleotides agree with TRBD1. Trimming removed 0 bases from V and 1 base from J; junction bases left unmatched: 2. The germline CDR1 and CDR2 sequences are SQVTM and ANQGSEA. The CDR3 is made up of 14 amino acids. The CDR3 loop reads CSVEEGTGSYEQYF. The CDR3 bases are TGCAGCGTTGAAGAAGGGACAGGTTCCTACGAGCAGTACTTC.

This clone has only one observation. V and J are TRBV7-2 and TRBJ2-5; D is possibly TRBD1 (6 bases). The CDR3 spans 15 residues. Germline loops: CDR1 SGHTA, CDR2 FQGNSA. V lost 2 bases and J 5 bases, leaving 15 bases between the germline ends. The CDR3 DNA sequence: TGTGCCAGCAGCTTATGGGGGCTATCCTCGGAGACCCAGTACTTC. The encoded protein is CASSLWGLSSETQYF.

The genes are TRBV9 and TRBJ2-5, with 16 nucleotides matching TRBD2. The germline CDR1 and CDR2 sequences are SGDLS and YYNGEE. CDR3 length: 17 residues. Germline trimming cut 4 bases from V and 5 bases from J; bases unmatched to any gene: 8. CDR3 loop: CASSLGTSGGAWETQYF. Written as DNA, the CDR3 is TGTGCCAGCAGCCTTGGGACTAGCGGGGGGGCGTGGGAGACCCAGTACTTC.

This clone was counted a single time. This sequence joins TRBV10-3 and TRBJ2-3; TRBD1 agrees at 7 bases. Losses at the gene ends were 0 bases for V and 3 bases for J; bases not matched to a gene: 9. Germline V gene sequence: CDR1 ENHRY, CDR2 SYGVKD. This CDR3 has 17 residues. CDR3 coding DNA: TGTGCCATCAGTGAGTCGATCCGGACAGGTATGACAGATACGCAGTATTTT. Protein product: CAISESIRTGMTDTQYF.

V is TRBV9 and J is TRBJ2-2; D remains ambiguous. Germline loops: CDR1 SGDLS, CDR2 YYNGEE. The CDR3 spans 16 residues. The V end was cut by 2 bases, the J end by 1 base, with 12 bases between. In nucleotides, the CDR3 is TGTGCCAGCAGCGTCCGGACCTTGGGGAACACCGGGGAGCTGTTTTTT. As protein: CASSVRTLGNTGELFF.

The chain couples TRBV5-4 to TRBJ2-7; 9 bases agree with TRBD2. The V segment lost 2 bases and the J segment 2 bases; nucleotides outside the gene matches: 5. The CDR3 has 15 amino acids. Germline V CDR1 and CDR2: SGHNT, YYREEE (reference sequence). CDR3 protein: CASSLGSGRTYEQYF. CDR3 in DNA: TGTGCCAGCAGCTTAGGTAGCGGGAGAACCTACGAGCAGTACTTC.

Note on this clone: The same CDR3 is also encoded by other DNA sequences in this sample. The chain recombines TRBV7-9 with TRBJ2-7; tentatively, D is TRBD1 (5 bases). The germline V and J ends were trimmed by 5 bases and 6 bases, with 8 bases remaining between them. CDR3 length equals 11 residues. Germline loops: CDR1 SEHNR, CDR2 FQNEAQ (reference sequence). The CDR3: CASSLTGEQYF. The CDR3 DNA reads as TGTGCCAGCAGCCTCACAGGCGAGCAGTACTTC.

The chain recombines TRBV19 with TRBJ2-1; 10 bases fit TRBD2. The V segment lost 5 bases and the J segment 7 bases; nucleotides outside the gene matches: 14. Germline V gives CDR1 LNHDA, CDR2 SQIVND (reference sequence). CDR3 length equals 17 residues. Here the CDR3 DNA reads TGTGCCAGTAGTCCCCTAGCGGGAGAGGTAATGGGAAATGAGCAGTTCTTC. This encodes CASSPLAGEVMGNEQFF.

CDR3 amino acids: CASSQEMGRGSDEQYF. The CDR3 DNA sequence: TGCGCCAGCAGCCAAGAAATGGGCAGGGGGAGCGACGAGCAGTACTTC. This chain uses TRBV4-1 with TRBJ2-7; 7 bases are shared with TRBD1. Germline trimming cut 0 bases from V and 5 bases from J; bases unmatched to any gene: 10. The CDR3 contains 16 residues. Per germline, CDR1 MGHRA and CDR2 YSYEKL.

The chain carries TRBV27 and TRBJ2-2; 12 bases are a match to TRBD2. V dropped 5 bases and J dropped 7; count of bases not matched to a gene: 11. This CDR3 is built from 17 residues. In germline, CDR1 is MNHEY, CDR2 SMNVEV (reference sequence). The CDR3 DNA follows: TGTGCCAGCAGTCGAACTAGCGGGGGGCACCACGGCGGGGAGCTGTTTTTT. Its protein product is CASSRTSGGHHGGELFF.

The V and J genes are TRBV28 and TRBJ2-2, with D perhaps matching TRBD2 (6 bases). This CDR3 is 15 amino acids long. CDR1 MDHEN and CDR2 SYDVKM come from the germline V gene. The ends were cut back, 2 bases at V and 1 base at J, with 8 bases in the middle. CDR3 protein: CASSLRGWNTGELFF. The DNA for the CDR3 is TGTGCCAGCAGTTTACGGGGGTGGAACACCGGGGAGCTGTTTTTT.

V usage is TRBV7-6 and J usage is TRBJ1-2; 11 bases agree with TRBD1. Trimming at V came to 6 bases and at J to 4 bases, leaving 4 bases not matched to a gene. The length of the CDR3 is 14 residues. Germline CDR1 is SGHVS and CDR2 is FNYEAQ. The CDR3, as DNA: TGTGCCAGCAGTTACGGACAGGGGGCCTATGGCTACACCTTC. This gives the protein CASSYGQGAYGYTF.

V and J are TRBV9 and TRBJ2-7; D may correspond to TRBD1 or TRBD2 (5 bases each). From germline, CDR1 is SGDLS and CDR2 YYNGEE. V lost 4 bases and J 3 bases, leaving 17 bases between the germline ends. This CDR3 region has 15 residues. The CDR3 protein is CASSLAYGAGYEQYF. The CDR3 region has the DNA TGTGCCAGCAGCTTAGCCTACGGGGCGGGCTACGAGCAGTACTTC.

The rearrangement joins TRBV5-4 to TRBJ1-2; TRBD1 might be the D (5 bases). CDR1 and CDR2 from the germline V gene are SGHNT and YYREEE (reference sequence). The germline V and J ends were trimmed by 2 bases and 3 bases, with 17 bases remaining between them. CDR3 length: 16 residues. The CDR3 reads CASSFNGAENDYGYTF. The CDR3 nucleotides read TGTGCCAGCAGCTTCAACGGGGCGGAAAACGACTATGGCTACACCTTC.

V usage is TRBV6-6 and J usage is TRBJ2-5; D is perhaps TRBD2 (6 bases). Trimming shortened V by 0 bases and J by 3 bases, and 11 bases separated the two germline ends. This CDR3 is built from 15 residues. Germline-derived CDR1 and CDR2 are MNHNY and SVGAGI (reference sequence). The CDR3, as DNA: TGTGCCAGCAGTTACTCGCGGGGTGACGAAGAGACCCAGTACTTC. Translating gives CASSYSRGDEETQYF.

On this clone: This sample also contains other DNA sequences that code for the same CDR3. The V call is TRBV7-9, the J call TRBJ2-7; 8 bases fit TRBD2. Germline CDR1 SEHNR, CDR2 FQNEAQ (reference sequence). This CDR3 comprises 15 residues. The V segment lost 2 bases and the J segment 4 bases; nucleotides outside the gene matches: 7. The chain's CDR3 is CASSLFSGSSYEQYF. As DNA, the CDR3 is TGTGCCAGCAGCTTATTCAGCGGGAGTTCGTACGAGCAGTACTTC.

The chain joins TRBV5-5 to TRBJ1-1; D may be TRBD1 (5 bases). The germline V gene encodes CDR1 SGHKS and CDR2 YYEKEE (reference sequence). V lost 6 bases, J lost 2 bases, and 20 bases lay in between. The CDR3 contains 16 residues. Written as DNA, the CDR3 is TGTGCCAGCACCTTCGCAAGGCGGCAGGGAAACACTGAAGCTTTCTTT. The encoded protein is CASTFARRQGNTEAFF.

The rearrangement links TRBV7-9 to TRBJ2-3, with 11 nucleotides matching TRBD2. The V segment lost 0 bases and the J segment 4 bases; nucleotides outside the gene matches: 9. The CDR3 totals 18 residues. Germline CDR1 SEHNR, CDR2 FQNEAQ (reference sequence). CDR3 bases: TGTGCCAGCAGCTTAGCGGGTCTAGCGGGGGGTTTGGCAGATACGCAGTATTTT. It yields the protein CASSLAGLAGGLADTQYF.

The chain joins TRBV12-5 to TRBJ2-1; 9 bases match TRBD2. J lost 6 bases, V lost 0 bases, and 6 bases had no gene match. Germline loops: CDR1 LGHNT, CDR2 FRNRAP. The CDR3 totals 16 residues. This chain's CDR3 is CASGLVIAGVGNEQFF. CDR3 nucleotide sequence: TGTGCTAGTGGTTTGGTTATAGCGGGAGTTGGCAATGAGCAGTTCTTC.

V is TRBV7-8 and J is TRBJ1-1; D not resolved. The germline CDR1 and CDR2 sequences are SGHVS and FQNEAQ. The length of the CDR3 is 15 residues. The ends were cut back, 0 bases at V and 5 bases at J, with 13 bases in the middle. CDR3 sequence reads: CASSLAAGARTEAFF. CDR3 nucleotide sequence: TGTGCCAGCAGCTTAGCGGCGGGCGCGAGGACTGAAGCTTTCTTT.

In this sample, this clone turned up once. The chain employs TRBV6-1 and TRBJ2-1, with 8 bases fitting TRBD1. This CDR3 contains 13 residues. J lost 7 bases, V lost 4 bases, and 3 bases had no gene match. Germline assignment: CDR1 MNHNS and CDR2 SASEGT. CDR3 amino acids: CASSVTGGNEQFF. The CDR3 DNA sequence: TGTGCCAGCAGTGTCACAGGGGGGAATGAGCAGTTCTTC.

The chain combines TRBV9 with TRBJ2-5; TRBD1 aligns across 9 bases. This CDR3 spans 18 amino acids. The V segment lost 3 bases and the J segment 4 bases; nucleotides outside the gene matches: 16. Germline CDR1 and CDR2: SGDLS and YYNGEE. The CDR3: CASSEGLWTGEVRETQYF. The CDR3 DNA sequence: TGTGCCAGCAGCGAGGGCCTCTGGACAGGGGAGGTGAGAGAGACCCAGTACTTC.

The V call is TRBV7-9, the J call TRBJ1-2, with 7 bases matching TRBD1. The CDR3 loop spans 17 amino acids. The junction had 15 bases not matched to a gene; V was cut back by 1 base and J by 7 bases. Looked up from germline, CDR1 is SEHNR and CDR2 is FQNEAQ (reference sequence). The CDR3 bases are TGTGCCAGCAGCTTAGTCGGCTCCCCAGGGGGATTGTTTGGCTACACCTTC. As protein: CASSLVGSPGGLFGYTF. The full variable domain, rest sourced from reference TRBV7-9 and TRBJ1-2, is DTGVSQNPRHKITKRGQNVTFRCDPISEHNRLYWYRQTLGQGPEFLTYFQNEAQLEKSRLLSDRFSAERPKGSFSTLEIQRTEQGDSAMYLCASSLVGSPGGLFGYTFGSGTRLTVV.

V and J are TRBV13 and TRBJ1-1, with TRBD1 as a possible D gene (6 bases). Germline V gene data show CDR1 as PRHDT and CDR2 as FYEKMQ (reference sequence). CDR3 length equals 14 residues. Between the trimmed V and J ends, which lost 7 bases and 3 bases, there was a span of 15 bases. This CDR3 is CASNQGSGDTEAFF. As DNA, the CDR3 is TGTGCCAGCAATCAAGGTTCAGGGGACACTGAAGCTTTCTTT.

The chain carries TRBV6-6 and TRBJ1-5, with D possibly being TRBD1 (5 bases). V was trimmed by 6 bases and J by 1 base, leaving 13 bases between them. The CDR3 contains 15 residues. From germline, CDR1 is MNHNY and CDR2 SVGAGI (reference sequence). The CDR3 region has the DNA TGTGCCAGCAGCGCCGGGGGGGAAAGCAATCAGCCCCAGCATTTT. Amino acid sequence: CASSAGGESNQPQHF.

In regard to this clone: Additional DNA sequences in this sample encode the identical CDR3. This chain joins TRBV9 and TRBJ2-7, with D uncertain. This CDR3 is built from 14 residues. Trimming cost V 0 bases and J 1 base, with 8 bases left between them. The germline gives CDR1 SGDLS, CDR2 YYNGEE. CDR3 sequence reads: CASSVGAESYEQYF. The CDR3 DNA is TGTGCCAGCAGCGTAGGGGCGGAATCCTACGAGCAGTACTTC.

CDR3 sequence: CASSFRGANVLTF. The CDR3, as DNA: TGTGCCAGCAGTTTCCGTGGGGCCAACGTCCTGACTTTC. The chain is built from TRBV28 and TRBJ2-6; D gene uncertain. The CDR3 totals 13 residues. CDR1 and CDR2 (germline): MDHEN, SYDVKM. Between the trimmed V and J ends, which lost 3 bases and 3 bases, there was a span of 3 bases. Supplemented by reference TRBV28 and TRBJ2-6, the full variable domain reads DVKVTQSSRYLVKRTGEKVFLECVQDMDHENMFWYRQDPGLGLRLIYFSYDVKMKEKGDIPEGYSVSREKKERFSLILESASTNQTSMYLCASSFRGANVLTFGAGSRLTVL.

The gene calls are TRBV4-1 and TRBJ1-2; 7 bases are shared with TRBD1. Germline V gene sequence: CDR1 MGHRA, CDR2 YSYEKL. Unmatched junction bases numbered 9, after V lost 3 bases and J lost 5 bases. The CDR3 runs 15 residues. The CDR3 loop is CASSQDRDSWYGYTF. The CDR3 DNA reads TGCGCCAGCAGCCAGGACCGGGACAGCTGGTATGGCTACACCTTC.